This is a list of T cell receptor beta chains from one sample in a study of early T cells in non-severe SARS-CoV-2 infection. A single record per CDR3 protein comes from TCRdb applying MiXCR to the 5' RACE reads. Of just over 95,000 distinct CDR3 sequences listed, about 11% are singletons. Specimen: whole blood. Receptors originate from an adult who was a healthcare worker with PCR-confirmed SARS-CoV-2 infection or an uninfected control (not recorded which). The CDR3 runs from the conserved cysteine through the conserved F or W. Fields, in order: J gene, D gene, V gene, clone size, CDR3 protein, CDR3 DNA. The D gene is left open where the match is weak. Not every row has a clone size; where given, it reads once, few, many or a size class.

j_call: TRBJ1-2; d_call: -; v_call: TRBV3-1; clone_size: -; cdr3_aa: CASSQVSGDGYTF; cdr3_nt: TGTGCCAGCAGCCAAGTATCAGGGGATGGCTACACCTTC
j_call: TRBJ2-2; d_call: -; v_call: TRBV20-1; clone_size: few; cdr3_aa: CSASDGQTTGELFF; cdr3_nt: TGCAGTGCTAGCGATGGACAGACCACCGGGGAGCTGTTTTTT
j_call: TRBJ1-2; d_call: -; v_call: TRBV5-4; clone_size: few; cdr3_aa: CASSLGDFEGGYTF; cdr3_nt: TGTGCCAGCAGCCTGGGGGACTTCGAAGGTGGCTACACCTTC
j_call: TRBJ2-7; d_call: -; v_call: TRBV27; clone_size: many; cdr3_aa: CASSWGRGEATYEQYF; cdr3_nt: TGTGCCAGCAGTTGGGGCAGGGGGGAAGCAACCTACGAGCAGTACTTC
j_call: TRBJ1-5; d_call: -; v_call: TRBV18; clone_size: few; cdr3_aa: CASSPQGPSEPQHF; cdr3_nt: TGTGCCAGCTCACCACAGGGGCCCTCGGAGCCCCAGCATTTT
j_call: TRBJ2-3; d_call: -; v_call: TRBV4-1; clone_size: few; cdr3_aa: CASSPYEHTDTQYF; cdr3_nt: TGCGCCAGCAGTCCATACGAGCACACAGATACGCAGTATTTT
j_call: TRBJ1-1; d_call: -; v_call: TRBV12-5; clone_size: few; cdr3_aa: CASGFKSTEAFF; cdr3_nt: TGTGCTAGTGGTTTTAAGAGCACTGAAGCTTTCTTT
j_call: TRBJ2-1; d_call: -; v_call: TRBV14; clone_size: -; cdr3_aa: CASSPQGGSGSYNEQFF; cdr3_nt: TGTGCCAGCAGCCCCCAGGGGGGTAGCGGCTCCTACAATGAGCAGTTCTTC
j_call: TRBJ2-7; d_call: TRBD2; v_call: TRBV6-6; clone_size: few; cdr3_aa: CASRGGLAGYEQYF; cdr3_nt: TGTGCCAGCAGAGGCGGACTAGCAGGCTACGAGCAGTACTTC
j_call: TRBJ2-1; d_call: TRBD2; v_call: TRBV5-1; clone_size: many; cdr3_aa: CASSLPRLAGGNEQFF; cdr3_nt: TGCGCCAGCAGCTTGCCGCGGCTAGCGGGAGGGAATGAGCAGTTCTTC
j_call: TRBJ2-7; d_call: -; v_call: TRBV7-7; clone_size: many; cdr3_aa: CASSCNRDTPMEQYF; cdr3_nt: TGTGCTAGCAGCTGCAACCGGGATACCCCCATGGAGCAGTACTTC
j_call: TRBJ1-6; d_call: -; v_call: TRBV27; clone_size: -; cdr3_aa: CASSPTVYNSPLHF; cdr3_nt: TGTGCCAGCAGTCCGACGGTGTATAATTCACCCCTCCACTTT
j_call: TRBJ2-5; d_call: TRBD1; v_call: TRBV7-9; clone_size: many; cdr3_aa: CASSSADRGQETQYF; cdr3_nt: TGTGCCAGCAGCTCCGCGGACAGGGGCCAAGAGACCCAGTACTTC
j_call: TRBJ1-1; d_call: -; v_call: TRBV7-2; clone_size: few; cdr3_aa: CASSLAVRTEAFF; cdr3_nt: TGTGCCAGCAGCTTAGCCGTTCGGACTGAAGCTTTCTTT
j_call: TRBJ1-1; d_call: -; v_call: TRBV7-2; clone_size: many; cdr3_aa: CASSSGNQMNTEAFF; cdr3_nt: TGTGCCAGCAGCTCCGGAAATCAGATGAACACTGAAGCTTTCTTT
j_call: TRBJ2-1; d_call: -; v_call: TRBV5-4; clone_size: -; cdr3_aa: CASSLRGMSYNEQFF; cdr3_nt: TGTGCCAGCAGCTTGCGTGGGATGTCCTACAATGAGCAGTTCTTC
j_call: TRBJ2-1; d_call: TRBD1; v_call: TRBV5-6; clone_size: few; cdr3_aa: CASSLALDRGEQFF; cdr3_nt: TGTGCCAGCAGCTTGGCCTTAGACAGGGGTGAGCAGTTCTTC
j_call: TRBJ2-3; d_call: TRBD2; v_call: TRBV7-9; clone_size: -; cdr3_aa: CASSSSREGPDTQYF; cdr3_nt: TGTGCCAGCAGCTCCTCCCGGGAGGGTCCAGATACGCAGTATTTT
j_call: TRBJ1-4; d_call: -; v_call: TRBV13; clone_size: many; cdr3_aa: CASSLGGEKLFF; cdr3_nt: TGTGCCAGCAGCTTAGGGGGTGAAAAACTGTTTTTT
j_call: TRBJ2-2; d_call: TRBD2; v_call: TRBV6-5; clone_size: few; cdr3_aa: CASSHRGGGTGELFF; cdr3_nt: TGTGCCAGCTCGCACCGGGGGGGAGGTACCGGGGAGCTGTTTTTT
j_call: TRBJ2-2; d_call: -; v_call: TRBV19; clone_size: few; cdr3_aa: CASSIGMGVGELFF; cdr3_nt: TGTGCCAGTAGTATTGGTATGGGTGTCGGGGAGCTGTTTTTT
j_call: TRBJ2-3; d_call: TRBD2; v_call: TRBV7-2; clone_size: -; cdr3_aa: CASSPLLAGSTDTQYF; cdr3_nt: TGTGCCAGCAGCCCCCTCCTAGCGGGGAGCACAGATACGCAGTATTTT
j_call: TRBJ2-1; d_call: -; v_call: TRBV5-5; clone_size: many; cdr3_aa: CASSLEARPRGNEQFF; cdr3_nt: TGTGCCAGCAGCTTGGAGGCGAGACCCCGAGGCAATGAGCAGTTCTTC
j_call: TRBJ2-3; d_call: -; v_call: TRBV28; clone_size: many; cdr3_aa: CASSLPNPTDTQYF; cdr3_nt: TGTGCCAGCAGTTTACCCAACCCTACAGATACGCAGTATTTT
j_call: TRBJ2-5; d_call: TRBD1; v_call: TRBV28; clone_size: -; cdr3_aa: CASSRGQGRQETQYF; cdr3_nt: TGTGCCAGCAGCCGCGGACAGGGGCGGCAAGAGACCCAGTACTTC
j_call: TRBJ2-7; d_call: TRBD1; v_call: TRBV6-5; clone_size: -; cdr3_aa: CASSYDRVHEQYF; cdr3_nt: TGTGCCAGCAGTTACGACAGGGTCCACGAGCAGTACTTC
j_call: TRBJ2-3; d_call: TRBD1; v_call: TRBV7-6; clone_size: -; cdr3_aa: CASSSGQGPADTQYF; cdr3_nt: TGTGCCAGCAGCTCCGGACAGGGTCCCGCAGATACGCAGTATTTT
j_call: TRBJ1-6; d_call: -; v_call: TRBV20-1; clone_size: many; cdr3_aa: CSADRGVDNSPLHF; cdr3_nt: TGCAGTGCGGATCGCGGGGTGGATAATTCACCCCTCCACTTT
j_call: TRBJ2-1; d_call: -; v_call: TRBV11-2; clone_size: many; cdr3_aa: CASSSEGRGSSNEQFF; cdr3_nt: TGTGCCAGCAGCTCCGAAGGTCGCGGCAGTAGCAATGAGCAGTTCTTC
j_call: TRBJ1-1; d_call: -; v_call: TRBV18; clone_size: many; cdr3_aa: CASSSFGNTEAFF; cdr3_nt: TGTGCCAGCTCATCGTTCGGGAACACTGAAGCTTTCTTT
j_call: TRBJ1-1; d_call: -; v_call: TRBV5-1; clone_size: many; cdr3_aa: CASTGGSFGTEAFF; cdr3_nt: TGCGCCAGCACCGGGGGAAGTTTTGGAACTGAAGCTTTCTTT
j_call: TRBJ1-3; d_call: -; v_call: TRBV12-3/TRBV12-4; clone_size: -; cdr3_aa: CASSSFIGSGNTIYF; cdr3_nt: TGTGCCAGCAGCAGTTTTATAGGCTCTGGAAACACCATATATTTT
j_call: TRBJ1-1; d_call: -; v_call: TRBV6-5; clone_size: many; cdr3_aa: CASSYSLGSRTEVFF; cdr3_nt: TGTGCCAGCAGTTACTCGTTGGGGTCTCGTACTGAAGTTTTCTTT
j_call: TRBJ1-1; d_call: -; v_call: TRBV29-1; clone_size: -; cdr3_aa: CSVEGIRDEAFF; cdr3_nt: TGCAGCGTTGAAGGGATCCGTGATGAAGCTTTCTTT
j_call: TRBJ2-1; d_call: TRBD2; v_call: TRBV27; clone_size: many; cdr3_aa: CATREDQKHYNEQFF; cdr3_nt: TGTGCCACCCGGGAGGACCAGAAGCACTACAATGAGCAGTTCTTC
j_call: TRBJ1-2; d_call: -; v_call: TRBV12-3/TRBV12-4; clone_size: few; cdr3_aa: CASSLMAANYGYTF; cdr3_nt: TGTGCCAGCAGTTTAATGGCAGCTAACTATGGCTACACCTTC
j_call: TRBJ2-7; d_call: -; v_call: TRBV20-1; clone_size: -; cdr3_aa: CSAGQSHYEQYF; cdr3_nt: TGCAGTGCCGGGCAGAGTCACTACGAGCAGTACTTC
j_call: TRBJ2-2; d_call: TRBD1; v_call: TRBV4-1; clone_size: many; cdr3_aa: CASSHGDRGRRTGELFF; cdr3_nt: TGCGCCAGCAGCCACGGGGACAGGGGAAGAAGGACCGGGGAGCTGTTTTTT
j_call: TRBJ1-2; d_call: -; v_call: TRBV3-1; clone_size: -; cdr3_aa: CASRHGRHTKSYGYTF; cdr3_nt: TGTGCCAGCAGACACGGCCGACACACGAAGAGCTATGGCTACACCTTC
j_call: TRBJ1-6; d_call: -; v_call: TRBV9; clone_size: -; cdr3_aa: CASSPRGSSYNSPLHF; cdr3_nt: TGTGCCAGCAGCCCCCGGGGGAGCTCCTATAATTCACCCCTCCACTTT
j_call: TRBJ1-3; d_call: -; v_call: TRBV7-2; clone_size: many; cdr3_aa: CASSLVQSENTIYF; cdr3_nt: TGTGCCAGCAGCTTAGTTCAGTCGGAAAACACCATATATTTT
j_call: TRBJ2-7; d_call: TRBD1; v_call: TRBV18; clone_size: -; cdr3_aa: CASSPLTGDEQYF; cdr3_nt: TGTGCCAGCTCACCTCTCACAGGGGACGAGCAGTACTTC
j_call: TRBJ2-7; d_call: -; v_call: TRBV11-2; clone_size: few; cdr3_aa: CASSSRHEFDGYEQYF; cdr3_nt: TGTGCCAGCAGCAGCCGACATGAGTTTGATGGGTACGAGCAGTACTTC
j_call: TRBJ2-1; d_call: TRBD2; v_call: TRBV6-1; clone_size: -; cdr3_aa: CASSVGTSGGNEQFF; cdr3_nt: TGTGCCAGCAGCGTAGGGACTAGCGGGGGGAATGAGCAGTTCTTC
j_call: TRBJ2-1; d_call: TRBD2; v_call: TRBV4-1; clone_size: many; cdr3_aa: CASSQDAAGVRNEQFF; cdr3_nt: TGCGCCAGCAGCCAAGATGCAGCGGGAGTGCGGAATGAGCAGTTCTTC
j_call: TRBJ1-3; d_call: -; v_call: TRBV5-1; clone_size: -; cdr3_aa: CASSLEATNTIYF; cdr3_nt: TGCGCCAGCAGCTTGGAAGCGACAAACACCATATATTTT
j_call: TRBJ1-5; d_call: -; v_call: TRBV12-3/TRBV12-4; clone_size: few; cdr3_aa: CASSRDRYSNQPQHF; cdr3_nt: TGTGCCAGCAGTCGAGACAGATATAGCAATCAGCCCCAGCATTTT
j_call: TRBJ2-2; d_call: -; v_call: TRBV7-7; clone_size: many; cdr3_aa: CASSTSTTARPGELFF; cdr3_nt: TGTGCTAGCAGCACCTCAACTACAGCTCGACCCGGGGAGCTGTTTTTT
j_call: TRBJ1-1; d_call: -; v_call: TRBV6-5; clone_size: many; cdr3_aa: CASSYRVNTEAFF; cdr3_nt: TGTGCCAGCAGTTACAGGGTGAACACTGAAGCTTTCTTT
j_call: TRBJ1-1; d_call: -; v_call: TRBV5-1; clone_size: few; cdr3_aa: CASIRGPERTEAFF; cdr3_nt: TGCGCCAGCATTCGCGGCCCCGAAAGGACTGAAGCTTTCTTT
j_call: TRBJ2-4; d_call: TRBD1; v_call: TRBV5-1; clone_size: many; cdr3_aa: CASSLEPTGGGSLAKNIQYF; cdr3_nt: TGCGCCAGCAGCTTGGAACCGACAGGGGGAGGTTCTCTAGCCAAAAACATTCAGTACTTC
j_call: TRBJ2-7; d_call: TRBD1; v_call: TRBV20-1; clone_size: many; cdr3_aa: CSARGTGPYEQYF; cdr3_nt: TGCAGTGCTAGAGGGACAGGTCCCTACGAGCAGTACTTC
j_call: TRBJ2-6; d_call: -; v_call: TRBV29-1; clone_size: many; cdr3_aa: CSVAENSGANVLTF; cdr3_nt: TGCAGCGTGGCAGAGAACTCTGGGGCCAACGTCCTGACTTTC
j_call: TRBJ1-1; d_call: -; v_call: TRBV28; clone_size: -; cdr3_aa: CASRTIRGTPLTEAFF; cdr3_nt: TGTGCCAGCAGGACGATTCGGGGGACACCCCTCACTGAAGCTTTCTTT
j_call: TRBJ2-1; d_call: -; v_call: TRBV5-1; clone_size: many; cdr3_aa: CASSLGQAYNEQFF; cdr3_nt: TGCGCCAGCAGCTTGGGGCAGGCCTATAATGAGCAGTTCTTC